The 21 T cell receptor beta chains given below trace back to one sample, sequenced in a study of cytomegalovirus exposure and HLA in healthy donors. Use of 60 Vbeta and 13 Jbeta primers characterized the PCR. Sequenced by immunoSEQ multiplex PCR; TCRdb stores in-frame clones only, minus some. The sample data list around 140,000 clones. The source material was PBMCs. The receptor source for this set is a male donor in good health and CMV-seronegative.

The chain couples TRBV19 to TRBJ2-2, with 9 bases identical to TRBD1. The V gene end was trimmed by 5 bases and the J gene end by 3 bases; junction bases not matched to a gene: 13. Looked up from germline, CDR1 is LNHDA and CDR2 is SQIVND (reference sequence). CDR3 length equals 18 residues. Written as DNA, the CDR3 is TGTGCCAGTAGTGATACCCCTAGGGGGACAGGGTACACCGGGGAGCTGTTTTTT. Its translation: CASSDTPRGTGYTGELFF.

V is TRBV27 and J is TRBJ2-7, with 7 bases identical to TRBD1. CDR3 length: 12 amino acids. Unmatched junction bases numbered 2, after V lost 8 bases and J lost 1 base. Germline values: CDR1 MNHEY, CDR2 SMNVEV (reference sequence). The chain's CDR3 is CASSGQSYEQYF. In DNA form, the CDR3 reads TGTGCCAGCTCGGGACAGTCCTACGAGCAGTACTTC.

The chain joins TRBV7-9 to TRBJ2-7, with TRBD2 matching 9 bases. Germline V gene data show CDR1 as SEHNR and CDR2 as FQNEAQ (reference sequence). J gave up 0 bases and V 2 bases, and 5 bases lay outside the gene matches. The CDR3 runs to 16 residues. This CDR3 is CASSLFSGSYSYEQYF. CDR3 DNA: TGTGCCAGCAGCTTATTTAGCGGGAGCTACTCCTACGAGCAGTACTTC.

The chain is built from TRBV29-1 and TRBJ2-1; D call uncertain. Germline lookup yields CDR1 SQVTM and CDR2 ANQGSEA. There are 13 residues in the CDR3. V was clipped by 8 bases and J by 6 bases, with 17 bases between them. The CDR3, as DNA: TGCAGCCTGGAGTGGAGACTGTCCAATGAGCAGTTCTTC. This sequence encodes CSLEWRLSNEQFF.

This sequence joins TRBV13 and TRBJ2-2, with D maybe TRBD1 (6 bases). The CDR3 is 15 residues long. With 4 bases removed from V and 1 base from J, the gap between germline ends came to 10 bases. Germline V lookup: CDR1 PRHDT, CDR2 FYEKMQ (reference sequence). The CDR3 nucleotides are TGTGCCAGCAGCTCCGAGGACAGGAACACCGGGGAGCTGTTTTTT. The encoded protein is CASSSEDRNTGELFF.

Written as DNA, the CDR3 is TGCGCCAGCAGCTTGGTCAACGGGATCATGAACACTGAAGCTTTCTTT. This gives the protein CASSLVNGIMNTEAFF. This rearrangement joins TRBV5-1 to TRBJ1-1; D remains unclear. This CDR3 spans 16 amino acids. Per germline, CDR1 SGHRS and CDR2 YFSETQ. V dropped 0 bases and J dropped 0 bases, with 12 bases sitting between them.

The V gene is TRBV27, the J gene TRBJ2-7; 7 nucleotides align to TRBD1. Germline V gene data show CDR1 as MNHEY and CDR2 as SMNVEV (reference sequence). The CDR3 contains 14 residues. V lost 4 bases to trimming and J lost 0 bases; unmatched junction nucleotides: 3. The CDR3 bases are TGTGCCAGCAGTTATCAGGGGGTCTCCTACGAGCAGTACTTC. It yields the protein CASSYQGVSYEQYF.

The gene calls are TRBV19 and TRBJ2-2, with D uncertain. Trimming shortened V by 5 bases and J by 9 bases, and 7 bases separated the two germline ends. The germline V gene encodes CDR1 LNHDA and CDR2 SQIVND (reference sequence). The CDR3 has 11 amino acids. CDR3 bases: TGTGCCAGTAGTGCCCACTGGGAGCTGTTTTTT. It specifies CASSAHWELFF. The entire variable domain, with the rest obtained from reference TRBV19 and TRBJ2-2, is as follows: DGGITQSPKYLFRKEGQNVTLSCEQNLNHDAMYWYRQDPGQGLRLIYYSQIVNDFQKGDIAEGYSVSREKKESFPLTVTSAQKNPTAFYLCASSAHWELFFGEGSRLTVL.

The V gene is TRBV9, the J gene TRBJ2-1, with D possibly matching TRBD2 (6 bases). CDR3 length: 17 residues. The V gene's germline CDR1 is SGDLS and CDR2 YYNGEE. The V end lost 1 base, the J end lost 9 bases, and 23 bases lay between the germline ends. DNA for the CDR3: TGTGCCAGCAGCGTATACTCAGCGGAAACGGGGAGGAGTGAGCAGTTCTTC. It yields the protein CASSVYSAETGRSEQFF.

This rearrangement joins TRBV18 to TRBJ1-4; D might be TRBD1 (5 bases). This CDR3 region has 15 residues. Germline values: CDR1 KGHSH, CDR2 LQKENI. V was shortened by 5 bases and J by 5 bases, with 15 bases between the two germline ends. In DNA, the CDR3 is TGTGCCAGCTCAGCGCGGGACGGATGGAATGAAAAACTGTTTTTT. It encodes CASSARDGWNEKLFF.

V is TRBV7-6 and J is TRBJ1-2, with 7 nucleotides matching TRBD1. Germline V gene lookup returns CDR1 SGHVS and CDR2 FNYEAQ. The CDR3 is made up of 15 amino acids. The junction had 8 bases not matched to a gene; V was cut back by 4 bases and J by 3 bases. This CDR3 reads CASSSETGNHYGYTF. The CDR3 bases are TGTGCCAGCAGCTCGGAGACAGGGAACCACTATGGCTACACCTTC.

Worth noting for this clone: One end of the junction does not line up with germline, which may come from a read error. This chain uses TRBV5-4 with TRBJ1-1, with D uncertain. Germline V lookup: CDR1 SGHNT, CDR2 YYREEE (reference sequence). The CDR3 is 13 amino acids. Here the CDR3 DNA reads TGTGCCAGCAGCTTAAGAGGGAACCCTGAAGCTTTCTTT. Amino acids: CASSLRGNPEAFF.

V and J are TRBV9 and TRBJ2-5, with 7 positions matching TRBD1. Trimming at V came to 5 bases and at J to 0 bases, leaving 1 base not matched to a gene. Germline CDR1 reads SGDLS; CDR2 reads YYNGEE. The CDR3 sequence is 13 residues long. As DNA, the CDR3 is TGTGCCAGCAGTGGGACAGACCAAGAGACCCAGTACTTC. This encodes CASSGTDQETQYF.

The V call is TRBV19, the J call TRBJ1-4, with D perhaps TRBD1 (5 bases). The V and J ends lost 3 bases and 2 bases respectively, with 13 bases between them. Looked up from germline, CDR1 is LNHDA and CDR2 is SQIVND (reference sequence). The CDR3 sequence is 16 residues long. The CDR3 DNA is TGTGCCAGTAGTATTCCAGTAGGGGTTACTAATGAAAAACTGTTTTTT. This translates into CASSIPVGVTNEKLFF.

The chain joins TRBV7-2 to TRBJ2-3, with D perhaps TRBD1 (6 bases). Germline V gene sequence: CDR1 SGHTA, CDR2 FQGNSA. This CDR3 is built from 15 residues. With 3 bases removed from V and 0 bases from J, the gap between germline ends came to 10 bases. The CDR3 DNA reads TGTGCCAGCAGCTTCGGACAGCGTAGCACAGATACGCAGTATTTT. This translates into CASSFGQRSTDTQYF.

CDR3 DNA sequence: TGTGCCAGCAGCTCCAGCCCCACAGGGGGCGATGAGCAGTTCTTC. This codes for CASSSSPTGGDEQFF. This chain uses TRBV7-9 with TRBJ2-1, with 9 nucleotides matching TRBD1. The germline V gene has CDR1 SEHNR and CDR2 FQNEAQ (reference sequence). With 4 bases clipped from V and 8 bases from J, the junction kept 9 bases outside the gene matches. This CDR3 spans 15 amino acids.

The V and J genes are TRBV5-1 and TRBJ2-3, with D perhaps matching TRBD1 (6 bases). V was clipped by 0 bases and J by 1 base, with 18 bases between them. This CDR3 region has 18 residues. Germline assignment: CDR1 SGHRS and CDR2 YFSETQ. The CDR3 here is CASSLGFGRTDGTDTQYF. The CDR3 coding sequence is TGCGCCAGCAGCTTGGGGTTCGGCCGGACAGATGGCACAGATACGCAGTATTTT.

V is TRBV5-1 and J is TRBJ1-2; a weak D match, TRBD1 (6 bases). CDR1 and CDR2 (germline): SGHRS, YFSETQ. The CDR3 sequence is 15 residues long. Trimming took off 4 bases at V and 7 bases at J, with 20 bases between the two ends. Here the CDR3 reads CASSDGQKYIGGYTF. As DNA, the CDR3 is TGCGCCAGCAGCGACGGACAGAAATATATAGGTGGCTACACCTTC.

The rearrangement uses TRBV7-2 and TRBJ2-7, with no clear D. CDR1 is SGHTA, CDR2 FQGNSA, per germline. The CDR3 contains 13 residues. V gave up 0 bases and J gave up 2 bases, with 5 bases separating them. The CDR3 here is CASSLAGTYEQYF. The CDR3 bases are TGTGCCAGCAGCTTAGCCGGTACCTACGAGCAGTACTTC. The full variable domain, rest sourced from reference TRBV7-2 and TRBJ2-7, is GAGVSQSPSNKVTEKGKDVELRCDPISGHTALYWYRQSLGQGLEFLIYFQGNSAPDKSGLPSDRFSAERTGGSVSTLTIQRTQQEDSAVYLCASSLAGTYEQYFGPGTRLTVT.

This sequence joins TRBV6-6 and TRBJ2-7, with D possibly being TRBD1 (6 bases). From germline, CDR1 is MNHNY and CDR2 SVGAGI (reference sequence). The CDR3 has 13 amino acids. The ends were cut back, 6 bases at V and 1 base at J, with 10 bases in the middle. The CDR3 loop reads CASRPGQSYEQYF. Written as DNA, the CDR3 is TGTGCCAGCAGACCCGGACAGTCCTACGAGCAGTACTTC.

The chain joins TRBV28 to TRBJ1-2; tentative D call: TRBD1 (6 bases). The V gene's germline CDR1 is MDHEN and CDR2 SYDVKM. V was cut by 5 bases and J by 7 bases, with 14 bases left in between. The CDR3 totals 13 residues. This CDR3 is CASSPQGRFGYTF. The CDR3 bases are TGTGCCAGCAGTCCCCAGGGGCGCTTTGGCTACACCTTC.